The 3 T cell receptor beta chains in this list originate from one sample, sequenced in a study of T cells in Graves' hyperthyroidism and ophthalmopathy. There were TCR beta CDR3 regions amplified from RNA transcripts. During a first-round RT-PCR of the TCR CDR3, the HTBI primer set was used. TCRdb analysed the multiplex PCR reads with MiXCR anew, one entry per CDR3 protein. This sample carries under 450,000 distinct CDR3 sequences, 15% to 19% of them seen once, and the ten largest clones take around 14%. Source material: blood. The source of these receptors is a woman aged 18 to 35 with Graves' hyperthyroidism.

The CDR3 sequence is CRGIGRLFF. As DNA, the CDR3 is TGCAGAGGAATCGGTCGGCTGTTTTTT. The rearrangement joins TRBV20-1 to TRBJ2-2, with D uncertain. The CDR3 consists of 9 residues. Germline CDR1 reads DFQATT; CDR2 reads SNEGSKA (reference sequence).

Many counts were recorded for this clonotype. This chain connects TRBV10-3 to TRBJ1-2; no clear D gene. The CDR3 length is 13 residues. Germline CDR1 is ENHRY and CDR2 is SYGVKD. Trimming shortened V by 6 bases and J by 0 bases, and 8 bases separated the two germline ends. The CDR3 protein is CAIRPGSNYGYTF. The CDR3 nucleotides read TGTGCCATCAGACCGGGGTCTAACTATGGCTACACCTTC.

This clonotype was counted at least ten times. The chain is built from TRBV29-1 and TRBJ1-1; maybe TRBD1 (5 bases). Germline V gene sequence: CDR1 SQVTM, CDR2 ANQGSEA. This CDR3 spans 12 amino acids. V lost 4 bases to trimming and J lost 4 bases, with 10 bases between them. The CDR3 is CSVGRAVTEAFF. The DNA for the CDR3 is TGCAGCGTTGGCAGGGCGGTCACTGAAGCTTTCTTT.